These 3 T cell receptor beta chains were all obtained from the same sample, sequenced in a study of blood T cells in healthy people across ages. A sample-barcoded 5' primer and a J-beta primer mix were used in a second PCR of about 7 to 12 cycles. Using its own MiXCR run on the 5' RACE reads, TCRdb lists one record per CDR3 protein. Counted here are under 2,000,000 distinct CDR3 sequences, roughly 52% occurring once; the ten biggest clones make up roughly 2.1%. Input material: blood. The receptor set was obtained from a woman in her thirties or forties in good health.

V gene TRBV20-1 combines with J gene TRBJ2-7, with 10 bases matching TRBD1. Germline CDR1 and CDR2: DFQATT and SNEGSKA (reference sequence). Trimming cost V 5 bases and J 3 bases; bases outside gene matches: 7. This CDR3 is built from 14 residues. CDR3: CSAPRGTGVYEQYF. The DNA of the CDR3 is TGCAGTGCTCCCCGCGGGACAGGGGTCTACGAGCAGTACTTC.

The chain couples TRBV6-5 to TRBJ2-5, with TRBD2 matching over 12 bases. Trimming cost V 3 bases and J 1 base; bases outside gene matches: 3. The CDR3 spans 16 residues. Germline-derived CDR1 and CDR2 are MNHEY and SVGAGI. The CDR3 DNA is TGTGCCAGCAGTTATGGACTAGCGGGGACCCAAGAGACCCAGTACTTC. It translates to CASSYGLAGTQETQYF.

This clonotype was detected once. The J gene is TRBJ1-5, the V gene TRBV28; D not certain. CDR1 MDHEN and CDR2 SYDVKM come from the germline V gene. CDR3 length: 12 residues. The germline V and J ends were trimmed by 9 bases and 1 base, with 7 bases remaining between them. The CDR3 region is CASAESNQPQHF. CDR3 DNA sequence: TGTGCCAGTGCGGAAAGCAATCAGCCCCAGCATTTT.